This T cell receptor (beta chain) was identified in a study of read filtering for tumor transcriptome and immune sequencing. For the study at large: Mean patient age was roughly 61 years, range about 45 to 85; 17 male, more than 11 female. Whole-transcriptome libraries were prepared after DNase treatment. Regarding the study as a whole: The CD138-negative fraction was mixed bone marrow immune cells, not pure T cells. RNA-seq captured clonotypes less deeply and reliably than IR-seq.

The library was built from 400 to 500 ng RNA with molecular barcoded adaptors for alpha/delta and beta/gamma chains. TCRdb reprocessed the reads via MiXCR and lists one record per CDR3 protein. Seen here are about 46,000 distinct CDR3 sequences, roughly 20% observed once, and the top ten hold 37%. Many counts were recorded for this clonotype. Its antigen is unidentified. Germline lookup yields CDR1 SGDLS and CDR2 YYNGEE. The length of the CDR3 is 15 residues. Between the trimmed V and J ends, which lost 0 bases and 0 bases, there was a span of 7 bases. Sequences were obtained from a population of CD138-negative cells sorted from bone marrow. The V call is TRBV9, the J call TRBJ2-1; D is ambiguous. The clonotype comes from a donor aged 40 or over with multiple myeloma. The CDR3 bases are TGTGCCAGCAGCGTAGCCCCCAGCTCCTACAATGAGCAGTTCTTC. Encoded protein: CASSVAPSSYNEQFF.